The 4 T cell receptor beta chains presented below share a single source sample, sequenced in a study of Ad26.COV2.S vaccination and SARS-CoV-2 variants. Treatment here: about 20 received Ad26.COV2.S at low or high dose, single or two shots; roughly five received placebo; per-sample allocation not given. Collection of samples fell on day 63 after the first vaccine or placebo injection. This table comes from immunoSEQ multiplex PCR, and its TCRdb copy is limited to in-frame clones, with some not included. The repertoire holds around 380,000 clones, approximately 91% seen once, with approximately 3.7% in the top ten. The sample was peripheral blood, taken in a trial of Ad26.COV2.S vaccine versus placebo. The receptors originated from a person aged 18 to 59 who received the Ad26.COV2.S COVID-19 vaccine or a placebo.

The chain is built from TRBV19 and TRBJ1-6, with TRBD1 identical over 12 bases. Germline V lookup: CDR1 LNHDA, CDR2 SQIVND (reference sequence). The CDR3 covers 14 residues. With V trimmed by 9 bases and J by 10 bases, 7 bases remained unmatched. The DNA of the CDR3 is TGTGCCAGCCGGGACAGGGGGCGCGGGTCACCCCTCCACTTT. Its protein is CASRDRGRGSPLHF.

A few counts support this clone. Written as DNA, the CDR3 is TGCGCCAGCAGTGAATCGGGGGCAACTGAAGCTTTCTTT. Residues: CASSESGATEAFF. The rearrangement links TRBV10-1 to TRBJ1-1; tentative D call: TRBD1 (6 bases). Trimming stripped 3 bases from V and 5 bases from J, with 10 bases between. This CDR3 contains 13 residues. CDR1 is WNHNN and CDR2 is SYGVQD in the germline V gene (reference sequence).

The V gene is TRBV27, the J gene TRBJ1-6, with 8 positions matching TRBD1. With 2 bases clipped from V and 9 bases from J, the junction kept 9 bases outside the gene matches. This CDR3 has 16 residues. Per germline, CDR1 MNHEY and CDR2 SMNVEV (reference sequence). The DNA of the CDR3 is TGTGCCAGCAGTTTAACCAGGGGGCAAGAAGGTTCACCCCTCCACTTT. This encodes CASSLTRGQEGSPLHF.

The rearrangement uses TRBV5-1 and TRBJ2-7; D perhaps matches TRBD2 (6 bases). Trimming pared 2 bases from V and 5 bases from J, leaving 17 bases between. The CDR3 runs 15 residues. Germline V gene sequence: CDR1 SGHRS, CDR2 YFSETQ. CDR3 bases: TGCGCCAGCAGCTTCGGGACTCCCAGGATGGACGAGCAGTACTTC. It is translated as CASSFGTPRMDEQYF.